Following are 14 T cell receptor beta chains from one sample sequenced in a study of CD8 T cells in ankylosing spondylitis. Findings of the study overall: Fewer than 10 highly homologous variants formed a TCR beta motif that appeared characteristic of ankylosing spondylitis blood.

Which antigens these TCRs recognize remains unknown. In TCRdb, the 5' RACE reads were re-called with MiXCR into one record per CDR3 protein. This sample yields approximately 540,000 distinct CDR3 sequences, of which about 12% are seen a single time; around 6.8% belongs to the top ten. Material for sequencing was blood, either unsorted or a sorted T cell fraction (not recorded which). All receptors derive from a male donor with ankylosing spondylitis.

This clonotype showed up just a few times. The chain links TRBV20-1 to TRBJ2-1; TRBD2 might be the D (6 bases). This CDR3 comprises 15 residues. V shed 3 bases and J shed 0 bases, with 12 bases lying between them. Germline V gene sequence: CDR1 DFQATT, CDR2 SNEGSKA (reference sequence). The chain's CDR3 is CSARALANSYNEQFF. CDR3 DNA sequence: TGCAGTGCTAGGGCCCTAGCGAACTCCTACAATGAGCAGTTCTTC.

The chain has TRBV19 and TRBJ2-1; TRBD2 aligns across 12 bases. The J segment lost 6 bases and the V segment lost 6 bases, leaving 0 bases of the junction unmatched. The germline CDR1 and CDR2 sequences are LNHDA and SQIVND (reference sequence). This CDR3 spans 13 amino acids. The CDR3 DNA reads TGTGCCAGTAGGACTAGCGGGAGCAATGAGCAGTTCTTC. Its protein product is CASRTSGSNEQFF.

At least ten counts were recorded for this clonotype. This sequence joins TRBV5-1 and TRBJ2-2; TRBD2 is a possible D gene (6 bases). CDR3 length: 16 amino acids. CDR1 SGHRS and CDR2 YFSETQ come from the germline V gene. Trimming left V 7 bases short and J 0 bases short, with 16 bases between. In nucleotides, the CDR3 is TGCGCCAGCCAACCCCGCGCGGGGACGAACACCGGGGAGCTGTTTTTT. Translated, it gives CASQPRAGTNTGELFF. Based on the CDR3 plus reference TRBV5-1 and TRBJ2-2, the full variable domain is KAGVTQTPRYLIKTRGQQVTLSCSPISGHRSVSWYQQTPGQGLQFLFEYFSETQRNKGNFPGRFSGRQFSNSRSEMNVSTLELGDSALYLCASQPRAGTNTGELFFGEGSRLTVL.

This clonotype was recorded at least ten times. The chain combines TRBV19 with TRBJ2-1; D unclear. With 5 bases removed from V and 6 bases from J, the gap between germline ends came to 8 bases. The CDR3 contains 12 residues. Germline loops: CDR1 LNHDA, CDR2 SQIVND (reference sequence). This CDR3 reads CASSDTFNEQFF. The CDR3, as DNA: TGTGCCAGTAGTGATACATTCAATGAGCAGTTCTTC.

V and J are TRBV4-2 and TRBJ1-2, with D unresolved. This CDR3 is 15 amino acids long. Per the germline V gene, CDR1 is LGHNA and CDR2 is YNFKEQ. The V gene lost 2 bases and the J gene lost 8 bases, with 18 bases spanning the gap. The CDR3 protein is CASSQRGEGVNGYTF. CDR3 in DNA: TGTGCCAGCAGCCAACGCGGAGAGGGAGTCAACGGCTACACCTTC.

Only a few counts were recorded for this clonotype. The rearrangement uses TRBV20-1 and TRBJ1-1; D remains unclear. The CDR3 runs 11 residues. The germline V gene encodes CDR1 DFQATT and CDR2 SNEGSKA (reference sequence). Trimming removed 5 bases at V and 9 bases at J, with 13 bases between. The CDR3 reads CSAHTARKAFF. In DNA, the CDR3 is TGCAGTGCTCATACGGCCCGTAAAGCTTTCTTT.

This clonotype showed up just a few times. This chain uses TRBV12-3 or TRBV12-4 with TRBJ2-1; D remains unclear. This CDR3 has 15 amino acids. V was pared by 7 bases and J by 0 bases, with 13 bases between. CDR3 nucleotides: TGTGCCAGCACCCTGGGTGTGCGCTCCTACAATGAGCAGTTCTTC. This translates into CASTLGVRSYNEQFF.

This chain uses TRBV7-9 with TRBJ2-5; TRBD2 matches at 9 bases. CDR3 size: 16 residues. The J segment lost 6 bases and the V segment lost 0 bases, leaving 8 bases of the junction unmatched. Looked up from germline, CDR1 is SEHNR and CDR2 is FQNEAQ (reference sequence). The CDR3 coding sequence is TGTGCCAGCAGCTTAGCGACAAGCGGGAGGAAAAAGACCCAGTACTTC. Its translation: CASSLATSGRKKTQYF.

V gene TRBV5-4 combines with J gene TRBJ2-1; D is perhaps TRBD1 (6 bases). Germline assignment: CDR1 SGHNT and CDR2 YYREEE (reference sequence). Trimming left V 4 bases short and J 3 bases short, with 17 bases between. The CDR3 has 16 amino acids. CDR3 coding DNA: TGTGCCAGCAGCACCTTTGGGGCGACAGGCTACAATGAGCAGTTCTTC. Translated: CASSTFGATGYNEQFF.

This chain connects TRBV2 to TRBJ1-5, with D perhaps TRBD1 (6 bases). In germline, CDR1 is SNHLY, CDR2 FYNNEI. This CDR3 has 13 residues. Deletions cut 8 bases from V and 3 bases from J, with 11 bases between. The CDR3, as DNA: TGTGCCAGCCAGGGGCAGCTCAATCAGCCCCAGCATTTT. It codes for CASQGQLNQPQHF.

The V call is TRBV19, the J call TRBJ1-1; D remains unclear. Between the trimmed V and J ends, which lost 5 bases and 6 bases, there was a span of 13 bases. Germline V lookup: CDR1 LNHDA, CDR2 SQIVND (reference sequence). CDR3 size: 13 residues. The CDR3 region is CASSAELGSEAFF. In DNA, the CDR3 is TGTGCCAGTAGTGCGGAACTAGGGTCTGAAGCTTTCTTT.

This clonotype came up a few times. The rearrangement uses TRBV18 and TRBJ2-2; 7 bases agree with TRBD1. The CDR3 spans 13 residues. V trimming: 4 bases; J trimming: 7 bases; junction bases outside the gene matches: 3. The germline CDR1 and CDR2 sequences are KGHSH and LQKENI. The CDR3 region is CASSQGAGGELFF. CDR3 nucleotides: TGTGCCAGCTCACAGGGGGCCGGCGGGGAGCTGTTTTTT.

This clonotype was counted between two and nine times. The rearrangement uses TRBV11-2 and TRBJ2-1, with TRBD1 matching 9 bases. Germline V CDR1 and CDR2: SGHAT, FQNNGV. The CDR3 is 16 amino acids. With V trimmed by 2 bases and J by 6 bases, 8 bases remained unmatched. DNA of the CDR3: TGTGCCAGCAGCTTATTGGGACAGGGAGAGGGCAATGAGCAGTTCTTC. Its translation is CASSLLGQGEGNEQFF.

The sample holds a few counts of this clonotype. The chain combines TRBV12-3 or TRBV12-4 with TRBJ2-1; TRBD2 aligns across 9 bases. V lost 4 bases, J lost 0 bases, and 13 bases stayed unmatched. The CDR3 totals 19 residues. This CDR3 is CASSSTGTSFSSSYNEQFF. Here the CDR3 DNA reads TGTGCCAGCAGTTCAACCGGGACTAGCTTTTCGAGCTCCTACAATGAGCAGTTCTTC.